This is a list of T cell receptor beta chains from one sample in a study of cytomegalovirus exposure and HLA in healthy donors. Using immunoSEQ multiplex PCR, the repertoire was profiled, and TCRdb retains in-frame clones only, with some absent. The sample holds fewer than 70,000 clones; roughly 84% are singletons and the top ten take roughly 1.6%. The sample consisted of PBMCs. Receptors were obtained from a human donor in good health. Each CDR3 is given with its conserved first and last residue. The D gene is left open where the match is weak. Rows may omit the clone size; those that give it use once, few, many or a size class.

TRBJ2-1 | . | . | TRBV6-5 | CASTLYNEQFF | TGTGCCAGCACCCTCTACAATGAGCAGTTCTTC
TRBJ2-7 | . | . | TRBV7-9 | CASSHGTYEQYF | TGTGCCAGCAGCCACGGGACCTACGAGCAGTACTTC
TRBJ2-2 | . | TRBD2 | TRBV4-2 | CASSPLHSGGTGELFF | TGTGCCAGCAGCCCTCTACACTCGGGGGGCACCGGGGAGCTGTTTTTT
TRBJ1-3 | . | . | TRBV7-9 | CASSTLGQRLDAIYF | TGTGCCAGCAGCACCCTTGGACAGCGTCTCGACGCCATATATTTT
TRBJ1-3 | . | . | TRBV7-9 | CASSLKGSGNTIYF | TGTGCCAGCAGTCTTAAGGGGTCTGGAAACACCATATATTTT
TRBJ2-2 | few | . | TRBV5-1 | CASSPIESGTGELFF | TGCGCCAGCAGCCCCATAGAGAGCGGCACCGGGGAGCTGTTTTTT
TRBJ2-2 | . | . | TRBV25-1 | CASSEVLYAGELFF | TGTGCCAGCAGTGAAGTTCTATACGCCGGGGAGCTGTTTTTT
TRBJ2-1 | . | TRBD2 | TRBV5-8 | CASSLLRLAGGNEQFF | TGTGCCAGCAGCTTGCTGCGACTAGCGGGAGGGAATGAGCAGTTCTTC
TRBJ2-3 | . | TRBD1 | TRBV10-3 | CAISGGETGGTDTQYF | TGTGCCATCAGTGGAGGAGAAACAGGGGGAACAGATACGCAGTATTTT
TRBJ2-4 | . | TRBD1 | TRBV28 | CASSLNRGEDIQYF | TGTGCCAGCAGTTTAAACAGGGGTGAAGACATTCAGTACTTC
TRBJ2-2 | . | . | TRBV27 | CASSHGVTNTGELFF | TGTGCCAGCAGTCACGGAGTAACGAACACCGGGGAGCTGTTTTTT
TRBJ2-1 | . | TRBD1 | TRBV5-1 | CASSLPDREQFF | TGCGCCAGCAGCTTGCCAGACAGGGAACAGTTCTTC
TRBJ2-3 | . | TRBD2 | TRBV19 | CASGSSGSGDTQYF | TGTGCCAGTGGATCTAGCGGGAGTGGGGATACGCAGTATTTT